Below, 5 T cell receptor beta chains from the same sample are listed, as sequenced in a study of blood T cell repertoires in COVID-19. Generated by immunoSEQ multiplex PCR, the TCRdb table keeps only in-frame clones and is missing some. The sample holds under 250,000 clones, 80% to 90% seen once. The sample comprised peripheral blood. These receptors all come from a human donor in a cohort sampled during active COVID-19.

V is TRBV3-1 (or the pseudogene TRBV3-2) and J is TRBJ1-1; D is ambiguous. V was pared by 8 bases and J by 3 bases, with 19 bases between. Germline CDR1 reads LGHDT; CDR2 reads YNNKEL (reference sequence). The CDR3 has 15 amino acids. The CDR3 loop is CASHESLSMDTEAFF. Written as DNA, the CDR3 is TGTGCCAGCCACGAGTCATTATCAATGGACACTGAAGCTTTCTTT.

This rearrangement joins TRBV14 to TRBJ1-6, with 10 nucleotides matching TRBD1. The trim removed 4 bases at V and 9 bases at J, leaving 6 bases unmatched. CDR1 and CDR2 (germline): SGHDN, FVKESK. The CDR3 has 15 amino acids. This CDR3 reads CASSLPGQGRSPLHF. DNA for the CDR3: TGTGCCAGCAGCCTACCGGGACAGGGGCGTTCACCCCTCCACTTT.

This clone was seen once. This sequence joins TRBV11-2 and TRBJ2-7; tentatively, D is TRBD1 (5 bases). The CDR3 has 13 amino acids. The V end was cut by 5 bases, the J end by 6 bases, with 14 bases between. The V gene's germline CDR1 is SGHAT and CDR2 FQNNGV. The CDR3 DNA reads TGTGCCAGCAGCCCTGAGTATGGGGCCGAGCAGTACTTC. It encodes CASSPEYGAEQYF.

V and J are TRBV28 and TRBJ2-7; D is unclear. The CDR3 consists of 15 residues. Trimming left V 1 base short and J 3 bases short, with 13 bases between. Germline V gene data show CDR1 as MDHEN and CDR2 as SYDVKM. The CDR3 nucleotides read TGTGCCAGCAGTTTATACGAACAGCAGCACTACGAGCAGTACTTC. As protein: CASSLYEQQHYEQYF. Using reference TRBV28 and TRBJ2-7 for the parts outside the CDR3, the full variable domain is DVKVTQSSRYLVKRTGEKVFLECVQDMDHENMFWYRQDPGLGLRLIYFSYDVKMKEKGDIPEGYSVSREKKERFSLILESASTNQTSMYLCASSLYEQQHYEQYFGPGTRLTVT.

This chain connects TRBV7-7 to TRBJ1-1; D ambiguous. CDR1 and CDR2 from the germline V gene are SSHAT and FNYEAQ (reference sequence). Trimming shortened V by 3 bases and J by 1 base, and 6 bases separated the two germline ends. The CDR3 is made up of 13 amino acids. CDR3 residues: CASSFRQNTEAFF. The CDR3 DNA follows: TGTGCCAGCAGCTTCCGACAGAACACTGAAGCTTTCTTT. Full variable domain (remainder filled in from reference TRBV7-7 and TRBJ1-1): GAGVSQSPRYKVTKRGQDVTLRCDPISSHATLYWYQQALGQGPEFLTYFNYEAQPDKSGLPSDRFSAERPEGSISTLTIQRTEQRDSAMYRCASSFRQNTEAFFGQGTRLTVV.